The sequence of this TCR beta chain was determined in a study of human T cells and chemical hapten exposure. Time point given: patch test 2, 6 weeks after DPC sensitization. As to treatment: therapeutic diphenylcyclopropenone sensitization with weekly scalp DPC. Total RNA extraction was carried out from unfractionated whole blood. As concerns this clonotype: What it binds is unknown.

Study-level points and caveats: It should be noted that donors had alopecia, so their immune response may differ from healthy people's.

Single cDNA molecules in the library carried unique molecular identifiers attached during preparation. TCRdb re-analysed the RACE reads in MiXCR, keeping a single row per CDR3 protein. The table lists 75,000 to 100,000 distinct CDR3 sequences, 9.3% of them singletons. This CDR3 is built from 14 residues. Germline V gene data show CDR1 as MDHEN and CDR2 as SYDVKM. With V trimmed by 6 bases and J by 5 bases, 6 bases remained unmatched. The input for sequencing was whole blood, taken in connection with sensitization to the hapten diphenylcyclopropenone (DPC). This TCR was sampled from a woman aged 35 to 49 with alopecia areata. Some clones in this sample may be carry-over from other donors' samples. The chain joins TRBV28 to TRBJ2-3; 9 nucleotides line up with TRBD1. CDR3 in amino acids: CASRTGTGIDTQYF. The CDR3 nucleotides read TGTGCCAGCAGGACCGGGACAGGGATAGATACGCAGTATTTT.